The following is a T cell receptor (beta chain) sequence with its context. The data derive from a study of blood T cell repertoires in COVID-19. Sequencing was performed with immunoSEQ multiplex PCR; in TCRdb, only in-frame clones are kept and a portion is missing. The sample has 110,000 or so clones, over 65% seen once. Sequenced: peripheral blood. The TCR sequence derives from a woman in her thirties or forties with acute or convalescent COVID-19.

The CDR3 loop reads CASSQVGQGGGETQYF. CDR3 coding DNA: TGCGCCAGCAGCCAAGTCGGACAGGGAGGAGGCGAGACCCAGTACTTC. The gene calls are TRBV4-3 and TRBJ2-5; 8 nucleotides line up with TRBD1. Germline V CDR1 and CDR2: LGHNA, YSLEER. The junction had 9 bases not matched to a gene; V was cut back by 1 base and J by 5 bases. The CDR3 contains 16 residues.